This entry describes one TCR beta chain. The antigen remains undetermined. The sample originates from a study of CD8 T cells in ankylosing spondylitis. Study-wide points: A TCR beta motif of under ten highly homologous variants appeared characteristic of ankylosing spondylitis blood. Reportedly, matched ankylosing spondylitis synovial fluid was significantly enriched for disease-linked clones.

TCRdb processed the 5' RACE reads anew with MiXCR; each CDR3 protein has one entry. The data hold fewer than 400,000 distinct CDR3 sequences, with under 8.5% observed a single time. The V gene's germline CDR1 is SGHNT and CDR2 YYREEE (reference sequence). Deletions cut 2 bases from V and 1 base from J, with 5 bases between. The CDR3 extends over 13 amino acids. Sequencing was carried out using blood, either unsorted or a sorted T cell fraction (not recorded which). The clonotype comes from a male donor with ankylosing spondylitis. The genes are TRBV5-4 and TRBJ2-3; no clear D gene. CDR3 region: CASSFLGTDTQYF. CDR3 DNA sequence: TGTGCCAGCAGCTTTTTAGGCACAGATACGCAGTATTTT.